This is a list of T cell receptor beta chains from one sample in a study of shared clonotypes between healthy human individuals. The table came from immunoSEQ multiplex PCR; TCRdb's copy has only in-frame clones and leaves some out. The sample records over a million clones, 75% to 80% being singletons. The sample consisted of memory CD4+ T cells from PBMCs. These receptors all stem from a man between 18 and 29 years old in good health. Some clones in this sample may be carry-over from other donors' samples. Each CDR3 is given with its conserved first and last residue. The D gene is left open where the match is weak. Clone size appears in some rows only: once, few, many, or a class for an expanded clone.

>.|TRBV28|.|TRBJ2-5
TGTGCCAGCAGCAGCCCCGGGACCTCGCAAGAGACCCAGTACTTC
CASSSPGTSQETQYF
>.|TRBV19|.|TRBJ1-4
TGTGCCAGTACCAATCGGGGGTCAACTAATGAAAAACTGTTTTTT
CASTNRGSTNEKLFF
>.|TRBV28|.|TRBJ2-7
TGTGCCAGCAGTTTAGTCCGGGGGCCCTACGAGCAGTACTTC
CASSLVRGPYEQYF
>once|TRBV18|TRBD1|TRBJ2-2
TGTGCCAGCTCACCCACGGGACAGAAGAACACCGGGGAGCTGTTTTTT
CASSPTGQKNTGELFF
>.|TRBV5-8|TRBD1|TRBJ2-7
TGTGCCAGCAGCGTGGACAGGGGGTACGAGCAGTACTTC
CASSVDRGYEQYF
>.|TRBV30|TRBD1|TRBJ2-4
TGTGCCTGGAGCCCGGGACAGACAAACATTCAGTACTTC
CAWSPGQTNIQYF
>.|TRBV5-1|.|TRBJ2-5
TGCGCCAGCAGCTCGGTGCCAGGTCAAGAGACCCAGTACTTC
CASSSVPGQETQYF
>many|TRBV10-3|TRBD1|TRBJ2-7
TGTGCCATCACTGCCGCGACAGGGAAGAGGTACGAGCAGTACTTC
CAITAATGKRYEQYF
>few|TRBV5-6|.|TRBJ2-3
TGTGCCAGCAGCTTGTTGCCAGACACAGATACGCAGTATTTT
CASSLLPDTDTQYF
>.|TRBV7-3|.|TRBJ1-5
TGTGCCAGCAGCTTCGGGCTAAATCAGCCCCAGCATTTT
CASSFGLNQPQHF
>few|TRBV5-4|.|TRBJ1-1
TGTGCCAGCAGCCGGGCGGGGCGGCAGAACACTGAAGCTTTCTTT
CASSRAGRQNTEAFF
>.|TRBV4-1|.|TRBJ2-6
TGCGCCAGCAGCCAAGCCAAACGGACTCCTGGGGCCAACGTCCTGACTTTC
CASSQAKRTPGANVLTF
>.|TRBV13|TRBD1|TRBJ2-7
TGTGCCAGCAGCTCCTCGACAGGGGGCAGTTACGAGCAGTACTTC
CASSSSTGGSYEQYF
>once|TRBV2|TRBD2|TRBJ2-3
TGTGCCAGCAGCACTAGCGGGAGAGGCACAGATACGCAGTATTTT
CASSTSGRGTDTQYF
>.|TRBV21-1|.|TRBJ1-5
TGTGCCAGATACAGAGCCCTAACAACATATAGCAATCAGCCCCAGCATTTT
CARYRALTTYSNQPQHF
>.|TRBV7-9|.|TRBJ2-7
TGTGCCAGCAGCTACCGATCCTACGAGCAGTACTTC
CASSYRSYEQYF
>.|TRBV16|TRBD2|TRBJ2-7
TGTGCCAGCAGCCAATCTCGGCTAGCGGGAGAAAGGTACTTC
CASSQSRLAGERYF
>once|TRBV5-1|.|TRBJ2-3
TGCGCCAGCAGGGATCGGGGTACAGATACGCAGTATTTT
CASRDRGTDTQYF
>.|TRBV18|TRBD1|TRBJ1-2
TGTGCCAGCTCACCATCCGACAGGGGAGTCTATGGCTACACCTTC
CASSPSDRGVYGYTF
>many|TRBV11-2|TRBD2|TRBJ2-1
TGTGCCAGCAGCCGGGGGGGAAGCTCCTACAATGAGCAGTTCTTC
CASSRGGSSYNEQFF
>.|TRBV6-5|.|TRBJ2-7
TGTGCCAGCACAACGAAAGGGGTTGGGTACGAGCAGTACTTC
CASTTKGVGYEQYF
>.|TRBV21-1|.|TRBJ1-5
TGTGCCAGCAGCAAAGCGCGGGATTATAGCAATCAGCCCCAGCATTTT
CASSKARDYSNQPQHF
>.|TRBV6-1|TRBD2|TRBJ2-7
TGTGCCGGGGGACTAGCGGGGCCCTACGAGCAGTACTTC
CAGGLAGPYEQYF
>.|TRBV6-6|TRBD2|TRBJ2-2
TGTGCCAGCAGGGCCTCTCGCGGGAGCCTAGGAGAGCTGTTTTTT
CASRASRGSLGELFF
>.|TRBV7-9|TRBD1|TRBJ1-5
TGTGCCAGCAGCTTAGACAGGGGTTCGGGCAATCAGCCCCAGCATTTT
CASSLDRGSGNQPQHF
>many|TRBV5-1|TRBD2|TRBJ2-1
TGCGCCAGCAGCTGGACCGGGACTAGCCGTCCAGATGAGCAGTTCTTC
CASSWTGTSRPDEQFF
>.|TRBV18|.|TRBJ2-1
TGTGCCAGCTCACCTAGGAGTAGCGGATTATACAATGAGCAGTTCTTC
CASSPRSSGLYNEQFF
>.|TRBV28|TRBD2|TRBJ2-2
TGTGCCAGCCAGTCTAGCGGGATCGGAACCGGGGAGCTGTTTTTT
CASQSSGIGTGELFF
>.|TRBV6-9|TRBD2|TRBJ2-1
TGTGCCAGCCCAGGACTAGCGGGAGTTCAGGACAAACTCAGAGGGCTTGTGTGTGATGATGAGCAGTTCTTC
CASPGLAGVQDKLRGLVCDDEQFF
>many|TRBV27|TRBD2|TRBJ2-7
TGTGCCAGCAGACCGGTGACTAGCGGAACCTACGAGCAGTACTTC
CASRPVTSGTYEQYF
>.|TRBV18|TRBD2|TRBJ2-1
TGTGCCAGCTCACCACAACTAGCGGAGGACAATGAGCAGTTCTTC
CASSPQLAEDNEQFF
>once|TRBV11-2|TRBD2|TRBJ2-3
TGTGCCAGCAGCGAGCATAGCGGGAGGGTGGGGGATACGCAGTATTTT
CASSEHSGRVGDTQYF
>once|TRBV6-1|.|TRBJ1-1
TGTGCCAGCAGTGCCCCGGATTTGAACACTGAAGCTTTCTTT
CASSAPDLNTEAFF
>.|TRBV28|TRBD1|TRBJ1-1
TGTGCCAGCAGTCCAATACAGGGGGATGGCCCTGAAGCTTTCTTT
CASSPIQGDGPEAFF
>.|TRBV5-8|TRBD1|TRBJ1-2
TGTGCCAGCAGCTTGGAAGGGGGCGCGCACTATGGCTACACCTTC
CASSLEGGAHYGYTF
>.|TRBV5-6|TRBD2|TRBJ2-7
TGTGCCAGCAGCCCCCGAACTAGCGGGACTGATTCCTACGAGCAGTACTTC
CASSPRTSGTDSYEQYF
>.|TRBV28|TRBD2|TRBJ2-7
TGTGCCAGCAGTTTGGGACTAGCGGGAGAGGCCTACGAGCAGTACTTC
CASSLGLAGEAYEQYF
>.|TRBV5-1|.|TRBJ2-1
TGCGCCAGCAGCCTGGAGGCATCGGGAGCTCAGTTCTTC
CASSLEASGAQFF
>.|TRBV7-8|TRBD2|TRBJ2-3
TGTGCCAGCAGCTCGAGGACTAGATCGCATACGCAGTATTTT
CASSSRTRSHTQYF
>few|TRBV18|.|TRBJ2-5
TGTGCCAGCTCACCCCTGGACGAGGTAGAGACCCAGTACTTC
CASSPLDEVETQYF
>.|TRBV19|TRBD2|TRBJ2-1
TGTGCCAGTAGTAGACTAGCGGGAGGGTCTAATGAGCAGTTCTTC
CASSRLAGGSNEQFF
>.|TRBV7-2|.|TRBJ2-1
TGTGCCAGCAGCTTACGGGGGAACTACAATGAGCAGTTCTTC
CASSLRGNYNEQFF
>.|TRBV5-6|.|TRBJ2-5
TGTGCCAGCAGCTTTGACAGGCACGGGGAGACCCAGTACTTC
CASSFDRHGETQYF
>.|TRBV27|.|TRBJ1-1
TGTGCCAGCAGTAACGGGCAGCAAAACACTGAAGCTTTCTTT
CASSNGQQNTEAFF
>.|TRBV4-2|.|TRBJ1-1
TGTGCCAGCAGCCGAGAGCCGGGCCCAGGCACTGAAGCTTTCTTT
CASSREPGPGTEAFF
>.|TRBV19|.|TRBJ2-3
TGTGCCAGTAGTATAGGCGGGAGCACAGATACGCAGTATTTT
CASSIGGSTDTQYF
>.|TRBV7-2|.|TRBJ2-3
TGTGCCAGCAGCTTAGTAGTTGAGGAGCAGTATTTT
CASSLVVEEQYF
>.|TRBV5-1|.|TRBJ2-2
TGCGCCAGCAGGGTGTGGCGGGGAAACACCGGGGAGCTGTTTTTT
CASRVWRGNTGELFF
>.|TRBV18|.|TRBJ2-5
TGTGCCAGCTCTCGGATACAACAGGGCCCAGAGACCCAGTACTTC
CASSRIQQGPETQYF
>once|TRBV7-2|.|TRBJ2-3
TGTGCCAGCAGCTTATTCGGCGGTACGGACACAGATACGCAGTATTTT
CASSLFGGTDTDTQYF
>once|TRBV5-1|.|TRBJ2-3
TGCGCCAGCACCACCCGTCAGGGCACAGATACGCAGTATTTT
CASTTRQGTDTQYF
>.|TRBV28|TRBD1|TRBJ1-4
TGTGCCAGCAGTCTACCCTCGGGCAGGGGGCGGGCTACTAATGAAAAACTGTTTTTT
CASSLPSGRGRATNEKLFF
>.|TRBV5-4|.|TRBJ2-3
TGTGCCAGCAGGACCACGGGTAGCGTATTCACAGATACGCAGTATTTT
CASRTTGSVFTDTQYF